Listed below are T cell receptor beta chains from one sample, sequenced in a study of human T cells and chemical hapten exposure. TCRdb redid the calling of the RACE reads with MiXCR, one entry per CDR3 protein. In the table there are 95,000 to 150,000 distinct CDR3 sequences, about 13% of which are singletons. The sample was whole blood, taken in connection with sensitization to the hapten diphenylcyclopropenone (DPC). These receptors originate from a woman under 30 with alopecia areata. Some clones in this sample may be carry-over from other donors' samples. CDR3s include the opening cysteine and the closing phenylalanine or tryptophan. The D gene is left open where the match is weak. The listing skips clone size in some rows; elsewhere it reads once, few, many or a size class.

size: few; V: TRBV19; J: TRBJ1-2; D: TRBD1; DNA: TGTGCCAGTAGTACCGGGACAGGAGGGCCTCTCTATGGCTACACCTTC; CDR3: CASSTGTGGPLYGYTF
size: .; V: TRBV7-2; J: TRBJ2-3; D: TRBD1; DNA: TGTGCCAGCAGCTTAACCCCGGGACAGGGCACAGATACGCAGTATTTT; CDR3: CASSLTPGQGTDTQYF
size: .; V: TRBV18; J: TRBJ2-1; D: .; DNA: TGTGCCAGCTCACCGGGCAGGGTGGACAATGAGCAGCTCTTC; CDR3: CASSPGRVDNEQLF
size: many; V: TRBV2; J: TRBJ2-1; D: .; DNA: TGTGCCAGCAGTTCAACCGGGACCCACAATGAGCAGTTCTTC; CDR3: CASSSTGTHNEQFF
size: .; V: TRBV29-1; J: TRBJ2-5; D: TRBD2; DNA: TGCAGCGTTGAAGTGGCGGGGGGACAAGAGACCCAGTACTTC; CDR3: CSVEVAGGQETQYF
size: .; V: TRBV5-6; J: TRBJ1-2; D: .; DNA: TGTGCCAGCAGCCGCCGGGACGGCCGTGGCTACACCTTC; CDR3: CASSRRDGRGYTF
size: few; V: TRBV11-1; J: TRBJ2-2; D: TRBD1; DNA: TGTGCCAGCAGCCCCCGACAGGGGTACACCGGGGAGCTGTTTTTT; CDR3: CASSPRQGYTGELFF
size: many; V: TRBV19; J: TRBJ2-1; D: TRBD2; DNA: TGTGCCAGCTCTAGGCCAGCGGGGGGGTCCTACAATGAGCAGTTCTTC; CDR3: CASSRPAGGSYNEQFF
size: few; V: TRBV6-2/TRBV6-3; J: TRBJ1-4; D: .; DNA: TGTGCCAGCACCGCCGCCTCGATGGGGGAAAAACTGTTTTTT; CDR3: CASTAASMGEKLFF
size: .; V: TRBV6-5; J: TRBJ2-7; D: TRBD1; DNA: TGTGCCAGCAGTTCTCGTCCCGGGACAGGGACAAGCTCCTACGAGCAGTACTTC; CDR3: CASSSRPGTGTSSYEQYF
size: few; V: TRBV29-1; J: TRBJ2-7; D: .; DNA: TGCAGCGTTGTGGATGGGGGAAGGTACGAGCAGTACTTC; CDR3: CSVVDGGRYEQYF
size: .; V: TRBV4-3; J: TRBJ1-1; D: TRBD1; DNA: TGCGCCAGCAGCCACACAGGGGTGGCCACTGAAGCTTTCTTT; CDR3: CASSHTGVATEAFF
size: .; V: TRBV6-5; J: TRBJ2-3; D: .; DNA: TGTGCCAGCACCCCCCAAGGACTTAACACAGATACGCAGTATTTT; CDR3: CASTPQGLNTDTQYF
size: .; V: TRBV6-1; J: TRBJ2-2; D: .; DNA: TGTGCCAGCAAACTCACGCTCGTTGGGACCGGGGAGCTGTTTTTT; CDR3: CASKLTLVGTGELFF
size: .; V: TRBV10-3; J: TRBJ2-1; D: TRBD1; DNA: TGTGCCATCAGTCGGACAGGGGAACTAAACAATGAGCAGTTCTTC; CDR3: CAISRTGELNNEQFF
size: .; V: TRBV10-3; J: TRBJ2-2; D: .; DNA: TGTGCCATCAGTGACAGGGGGGCTCCCACCGGGGAGCTGTTTTTT; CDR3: CAISDRGAPTGELFF
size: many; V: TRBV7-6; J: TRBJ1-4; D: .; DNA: TGTGCCAGCAGGGGAGGGACTAATGAAAAACTGTTTTTT; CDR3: CASRGGTNEKLFF
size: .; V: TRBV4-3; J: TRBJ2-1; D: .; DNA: TGCGCCAGCAGCCAAGATTGGGCTAGAATGGACAGAGACAATGAGCAGTTCTTC; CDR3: CASSQDWARMDRDNEQFF
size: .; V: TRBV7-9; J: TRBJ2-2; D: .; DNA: TGTGCCAGCAGCTCAGGCATGTTTGGGGCCGGGGAGCTGTTTTTT; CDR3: CASSSGMFGAGELFF
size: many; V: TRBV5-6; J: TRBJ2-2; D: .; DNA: TGTGCCAGCAGCTTAATTGGGGAGCTGTTTTTT; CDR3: CASSLIGELFF
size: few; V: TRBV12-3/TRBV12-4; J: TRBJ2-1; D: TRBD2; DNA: TGTGCCAGCAGTCGTACGGGGGGTTCCTACAATGAGCAGTTCTTC; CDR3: CASSRTGGSYNEQFF
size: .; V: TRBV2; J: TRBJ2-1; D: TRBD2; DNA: TGTGCCAGCAGGAAACTAGCGGGGGGTAACAATGAGCAGTTCTTC; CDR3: CASRKLAGGNNEQFF
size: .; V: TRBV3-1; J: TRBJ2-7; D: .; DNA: TGTGCCAGCAGCCAAGACAATGGATGGTGGCAGTACTTC; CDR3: CASSQDNGWWQYF
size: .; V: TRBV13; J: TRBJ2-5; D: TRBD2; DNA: TGTGCCAGCAGTCGACTAGCGGAACAAGAGACCCAGTACTTC; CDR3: CASSRLAEQETQYF
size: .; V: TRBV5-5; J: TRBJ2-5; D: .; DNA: TGTGCCAGCAGCTTGTTGTCAGGCCTCGGGGGAGGTCAAGAGACCCAGTACTTC; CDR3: CASSLLSGLGGGQETQYF
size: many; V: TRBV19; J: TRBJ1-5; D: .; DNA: TGTGCCAGTAGTCGCGTGGATGGCCCCATTCAGCCCCAGCATTTT; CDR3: CASSRVDGPIQPQHF
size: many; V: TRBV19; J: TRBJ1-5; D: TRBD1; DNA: TGTGCCAGTAGTATAGGAGTTTTGAGGGGGCGCAGACAGCCCCAGCATTTT; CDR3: CASSIGVLRGRRQPQHF
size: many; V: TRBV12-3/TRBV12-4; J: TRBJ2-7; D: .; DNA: TGTGCCAGCAGTTTAGTTCGTAGCTCCTACGAGCAGTACTTC; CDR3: CASSLVRSSYEQYF
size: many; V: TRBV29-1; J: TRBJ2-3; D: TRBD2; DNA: TGCAGCGTTGGAGGCGGGGGATCAGATACGCAGTATTTT; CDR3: CSVGGGGSDTQYF
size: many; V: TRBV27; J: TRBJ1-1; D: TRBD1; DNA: TGTGCCAGCAGTCCCCAGGGGGGGCTGGGCACTGAAGCTTTCTTT; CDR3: CASSPQGGLGTEAFF
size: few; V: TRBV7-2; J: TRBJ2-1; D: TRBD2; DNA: TGTGCCAGCAGCTCATTCGGGGGGGCCGTAAATGAGCAGTTCTTC; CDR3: CASSSFGGAVNEQFF
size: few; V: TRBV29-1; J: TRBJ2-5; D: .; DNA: TGCAGCGCGCAGCTAAAAGAGACCCAGTACTTC; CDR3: CSAQLKETQYF
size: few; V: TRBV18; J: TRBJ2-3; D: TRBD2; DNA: TGTGCCAGCTCACCACGAGACGGGGGGGCCGCCCGCACAGATACGCAGTATTTT; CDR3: CASSPRDGGAARTDTQYF
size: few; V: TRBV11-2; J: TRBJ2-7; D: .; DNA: TGTGCCAGCAGCTTAGATCGAGGAGGGGGAGGAAACGAGCAGTACTTC; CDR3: CASSLDRGGGGNEQYF
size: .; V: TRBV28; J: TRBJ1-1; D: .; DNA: TGTGCCAGCAGCCGGACAGCTGAAGCTTTCTTT; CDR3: CASSRTAEAFF
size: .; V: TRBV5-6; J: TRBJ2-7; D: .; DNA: TGTGCCAGCAGCTTGGTGGGTAGTTTATACTACGAGCAGTACTTC; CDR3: CASSLVGSLYYEQYF
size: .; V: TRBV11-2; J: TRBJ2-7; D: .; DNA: TGTGCCAGCAGCTTTTCGGGGCTGAGCTCCTACGAGCAGTACTTC; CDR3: CASSFSGLSSYEQYF
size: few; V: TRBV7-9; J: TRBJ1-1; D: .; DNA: TGTGCCAGCAGCTTAGAAGCGGGACCCCTGAACACTGAAGCTTTCTTT; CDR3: CASSLEAGPLNTEAFF
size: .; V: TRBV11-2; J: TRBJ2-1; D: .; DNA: TGTGCCAGCAGCTTAGTACCCCTCGATGAGCAGTTCTTC; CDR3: CASSLVPLDEQFF
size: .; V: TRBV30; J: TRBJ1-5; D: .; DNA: TGTGCCTGGAGCCCACTGGGCGGGAATGCTCAGCCCCAGCATTTT; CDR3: CAWSPLGGNAQPQHF